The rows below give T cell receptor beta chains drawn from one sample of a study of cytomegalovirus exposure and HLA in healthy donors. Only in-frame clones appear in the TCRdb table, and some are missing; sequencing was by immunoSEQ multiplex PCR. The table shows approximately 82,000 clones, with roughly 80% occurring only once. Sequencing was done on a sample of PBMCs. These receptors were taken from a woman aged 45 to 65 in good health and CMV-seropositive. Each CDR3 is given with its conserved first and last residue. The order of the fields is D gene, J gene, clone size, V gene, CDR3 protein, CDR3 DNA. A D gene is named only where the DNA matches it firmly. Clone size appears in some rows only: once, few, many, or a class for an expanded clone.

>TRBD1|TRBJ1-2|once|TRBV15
CATSRDLGQGNYGYTF
TGTGCCACCAGCAGAGATTTGGGACAGGGAAACTATGGCTACACCTTC
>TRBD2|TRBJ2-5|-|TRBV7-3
CASSFRTSGREVSKTQYF
TGTGCCAGCAGCTTCCGGACTAGCGGGAGGGAGGTCTCAAAGACCCAGTACTTC
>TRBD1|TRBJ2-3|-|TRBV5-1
CASSALWAGGISTDTQYF
TGCGCCAGCAGCGCCCTGTGGGCAGGGGGCATCAGCACAGATACGCAGTATTTT
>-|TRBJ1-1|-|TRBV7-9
CASSSSVAFF
TGTGCCAGCAGCTCGAGCGTGGCTTTCTTT
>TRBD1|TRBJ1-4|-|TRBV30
CAWSPPPGTGTNEKLFF
TGTGCCTGGAGTCCACCTCCGGGGACAGGGACTAATGAAAAACTGTTTTTT
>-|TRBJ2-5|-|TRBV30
CAWRSWGQQETQYF
TGTGCCTGGAGGTCTTGGGGACAACAAGAGACCCAGTACTTC
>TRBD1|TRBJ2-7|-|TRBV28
CASSSAGTGQLYEQYF
TGTGCCAGCAGTTCCGCGGGGACAGGGCAGTTATACGAGCAGTACTTC
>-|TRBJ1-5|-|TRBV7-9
CSSGNLGDQPQHF
TGTTCCAGCGGTAACCTAGGAGATCAGCCCCAGCATTTT
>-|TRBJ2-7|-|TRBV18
CASSEGDEQYF
TGTGCCAGCTCAGAGGGCGACGAGCAGTACTTC
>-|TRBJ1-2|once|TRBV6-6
CASSYQQADYGYTF
TGTGCCAGCAGTTACCAGCAGGCAGACTATGGCTACACCTTC
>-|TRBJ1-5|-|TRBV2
CASRRDPGGGQPQHF
TGTGCCAGCAGGCGGGACCCAGGAGGTGGTCAGCCCCAGCATTTT
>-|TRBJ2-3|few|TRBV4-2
CASSQTPGSGTDTQYF
TGTGCCAGCAGCCAAACCCCCGGTTCGGGCACAGATACGCAGTATTTT
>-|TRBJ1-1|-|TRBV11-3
CASSLSGTEAFF
TGTGCCAGCAGCTTATCAGGCACTGAAGCTTTCTTT
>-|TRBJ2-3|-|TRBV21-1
CASSNTGTGGPDTQYF
TGTGCCAGCAGCAACACCGGGACAGGGGGTCCAGATACGCAGTATTTT
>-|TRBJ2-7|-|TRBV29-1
CSVGETSYEQYF
TGCAGCGTTGGAGAGACTAGCTACGAGCAGTACTTC
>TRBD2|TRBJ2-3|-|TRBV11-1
CASSLAGLAVPSTDTQYF
TGTGCCAGCAGCTTGGCCGGACTAGCGGTACCAAGCACAGATACGCAGTATTTT
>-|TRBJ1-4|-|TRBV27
CASSLNGGEKLFF
TGTGCCAGCAGTTTGAATGGCGGAGAAAAACTGTTTTTT
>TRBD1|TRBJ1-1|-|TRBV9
CASSLKTGGKAFF
TGTGCCAGCAGCTTAAAAACAGGGGGTAAAGCTTTCTTT
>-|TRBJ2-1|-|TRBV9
CASSVMGLGNEQFF
TGTGCCAGCAGCGTAATGGGTCTAGGCAATGAGCAGTTCTTC
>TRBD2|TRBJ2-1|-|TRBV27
CASKYLYLSGSFDEQFF
TGTGCCAGCAAATACCTCTACCTAAGCGGGAGTTTCGATGAGCAGTTCTTC
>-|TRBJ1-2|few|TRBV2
CATSIEQGNYGYTF
TGTGCCACCTCAATAGAGCAGGGAAACTATGGCTACACCTTC
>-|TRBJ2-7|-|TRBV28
CASSSASYEQYF
TGTGCCAGCAGTTCTGCCAGCTACGAGCAGTACTTC
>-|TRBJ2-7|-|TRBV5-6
CASSLTSYEQYF
TGTGCCAGCAGCTTAACGAGCTACGAGCAGTACTTC